Listed here is a single T cell receptor (beta chain). Its antigen specificity is not known. Qualities for individual bases were not recorded, and no much larger clone is one base off. This sample is part of a study of T-cell reconstitution after alpha-beta-depleted transplantation in children (dated by TCRdb to between 2015 and 2016). For context, the study as a whole: Using TCR repertoire profiling, the study quantitatively followed how T-cell immune reconstitution unfolded in children after TCRalphabeta/CD19-depleted allogeneic hematopoietic cell transplantation.

The paper as a whole reports these results and caveats: About two months after transplant, the apparently early recovery of alphabetaT-cell counts reportedly depended on just several hundred clones that had expanded rapidly and came from non-depleted graft cells. The high TCRbeta diversity at day 60 in some patients was ascribed to recipient T cells and intrathymic progenitors that had survived conditioning. The frequencies of hyperexpanded clones fell over the following months, and after one year, T-cell counts and TCRbeta diversity were mostly attributed to newly produced T cells.

The treatment or condition tag for this specimen amounts to: allogeneic hematopoietic cell transplantation with graft depleted of TCRalphabeta T cells and CD19 B cells. TCRalphabeta/CD19-depleted allogeneic hematopoietic cell grafts were given to the transplant recipients, all of whom were children. The CDR3, cysteine through phenylalanine, is 18 amino acids long. The CDR3 DNA has 54 bases and is translated from base 1. Trimming at the junction amounts to 0 bases on V and 1 base on J, and the germline ends lie 18 bases apart. From a lookup of the germline V gene, CDR1 and CDR2 are MNHEY and SVGAGI. The library was produced with PCR. TCRdb shows the sequencer as Illumina HiSeq 2500. Molecular barcoding was employed in the preparation of TCR libraries, with unique molecular identifiers being used to normalize TCRbeta repertoire quantification. TCRdb handled the public reads itself, with Q25 trimming in fastp and clone calling in MiXCR, and kept productive beta chains. Each entry merges the rows of one CDR3 protein and shows their most common DNA and genes. The sample records about 980,000 distinct CDR3 sequences, about 31% of which are singletons. Roughly 27% of the sample comes from the top ten.

The receptor's source is a boy under three years old who had a stem cell transplant for SCID, so the T cells may come from the graft donor. The sample consisted of PBMCs, mostly from graft donor cells, taken 360 days after TCRalphabeta/CD19-depleted stem cell transplant. Recombination joined TRBV6-5 with TRBJ1-2; TRBD1 might be the D gene, on 5 matching bases. The nucleotide sequence reads as follows: TGTGCCAGCAGTTACTCCCCTACTCCAGGGTCTGATAACTATGGCTACACCTTC. This translates into CASSYSPTPGSDNYGYTF.